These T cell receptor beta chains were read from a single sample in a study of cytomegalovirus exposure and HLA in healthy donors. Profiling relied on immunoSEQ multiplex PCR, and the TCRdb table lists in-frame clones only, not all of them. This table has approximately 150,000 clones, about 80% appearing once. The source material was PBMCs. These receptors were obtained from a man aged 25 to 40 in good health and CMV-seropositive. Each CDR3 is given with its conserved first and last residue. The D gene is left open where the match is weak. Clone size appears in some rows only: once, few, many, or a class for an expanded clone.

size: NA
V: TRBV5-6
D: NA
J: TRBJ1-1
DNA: TGTGCCAGCAGCTTGGAGACTGGGGGGTTCGCTGAAGCTTTCTTT
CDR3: CASSLETGGFAEAFF

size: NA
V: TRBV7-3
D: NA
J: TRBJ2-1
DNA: TGTGCCAGCAGCTTAAGCCCAGCGGCCTCCTACAATGAGCAGTTCTTC
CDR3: CASSLSPAASYNEQFF

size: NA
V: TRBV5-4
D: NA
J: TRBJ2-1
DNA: TGTGCCAGCAGCTACAGGGTAAACGAGCAGTTCTTC
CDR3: CASSYRVNEQFF

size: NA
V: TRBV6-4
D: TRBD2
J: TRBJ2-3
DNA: TGTGCCAGCAGTGATTTCCGGGAGGGGAATACGCAGTATTTT
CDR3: CASSDFREGNTQYF

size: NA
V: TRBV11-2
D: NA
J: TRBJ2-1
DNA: TGTGCCAGCAGCCCTATAGGAGGGACTGAGCAGTTCTTC
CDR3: CASSPIGGTEQFF

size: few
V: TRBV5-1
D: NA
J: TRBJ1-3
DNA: TGCGCCAGCAAACAGGACTCTGGAAACACCATATATTTT
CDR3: CASKQDSGNTIYF

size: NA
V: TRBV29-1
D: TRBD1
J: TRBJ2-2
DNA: TGCAGCGTTTTAGGTGGGACAGGGGTGAGTCCCGGGGAGCTGTTTTTT
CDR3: CSVLGGTGVSPGELFF

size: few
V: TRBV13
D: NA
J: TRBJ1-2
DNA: TGTGCCAGCAGCTTCTTTCCGCAGGCCCTCTATGGCTACACCTTC
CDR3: CASSFFPQALYGYTF

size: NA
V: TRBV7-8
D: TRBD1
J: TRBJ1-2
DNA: TGTGCCAGCAGCTTGATGACAGGGGGCGCGGATGGCTACACCTTC
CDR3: CASSLMTGGADGYTF

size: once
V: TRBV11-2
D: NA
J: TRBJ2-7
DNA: TGTGCCAGCAGCTTAGCACAGTTCGGCTACGAGCAGTACTTC
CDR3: CASSLAQFGYEQYF

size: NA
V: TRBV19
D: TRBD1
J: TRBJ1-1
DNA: TGTGCCAGTGAGGACAGGGGGCATAAAACTGAAGCTTTCTTT
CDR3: CASEDRGHKTEAFF

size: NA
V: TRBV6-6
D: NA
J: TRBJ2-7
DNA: TGTGCCAGCAGGATCCCCCAGGGCGGCCACGAGCAGTACTTC
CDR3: CASRIPQGGHEQYF

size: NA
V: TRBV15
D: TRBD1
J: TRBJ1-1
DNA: TGTGCCACCAGCAGGCCTACCGGGCGCAAGGGGGCCGAAGCTTTCTTT
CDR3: CATSRPTGRKGAEAFF

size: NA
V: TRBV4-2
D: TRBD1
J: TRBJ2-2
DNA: TGTGCCAGCAGCTCAAGGTCCGGGACAGGGGGCACCGGGGAGCTGTTTTTT
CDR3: CASSSRSGTGGTGELFF

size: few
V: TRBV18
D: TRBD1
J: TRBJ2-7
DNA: TGTGCCAGCTCAGGCCGGGACAGGGACTCCTACGAGCAGTACTTC
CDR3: CASSGRDRDSYEQYF

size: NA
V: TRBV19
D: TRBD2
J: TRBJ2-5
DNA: TGTGCCAGTAGTACGGGACTAGCGGGGGGGGAGACCCAGTACTTC
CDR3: CASSTGLAGGETQYF

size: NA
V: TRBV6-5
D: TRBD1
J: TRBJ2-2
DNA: TGTGCCAGCAGTTACTCCCGGACAGGGGCCGGGGAGCTGTTTTTT
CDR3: CASSYSRTGAGELFF

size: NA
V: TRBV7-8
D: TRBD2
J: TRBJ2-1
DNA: TGTGCCAGCAGCCCAGGCCTCTATCGAGCGGGAGGGAGCGATGAGCAGTTCTTC
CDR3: CASSPGLYRAGGSDEQFF

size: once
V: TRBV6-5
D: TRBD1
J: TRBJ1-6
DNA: TGTGCCAGCAAGGGACAGAATAATTCACCCCTCCACTTT
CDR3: CASKGQNNSPLHF

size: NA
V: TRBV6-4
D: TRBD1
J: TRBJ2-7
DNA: TGTGCCAGCAGTGAAACCGAGACAGGGAGTAGCTCCTACGAGCAGTACTTC
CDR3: CASSETETGSSSYEQYF

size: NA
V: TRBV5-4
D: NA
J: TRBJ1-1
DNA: TGTGCCAGCAGCTTTGACAGAATGAACGCTGAAGCTTTCTTT
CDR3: CASSFDRMNAEAFF

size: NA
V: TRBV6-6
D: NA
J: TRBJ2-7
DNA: TGTGCCAGCAGTTACTCGTTGTGGGCAGAGTCCTACGAGCAGTACTTC
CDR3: CASSYSLWAESYEQYF

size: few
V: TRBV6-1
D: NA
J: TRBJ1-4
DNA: TGTGCCAGCAGTGAAAGACAGAACAATAATGAAAAACTGTTTTTT
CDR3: CASSERQNNNEKLFF

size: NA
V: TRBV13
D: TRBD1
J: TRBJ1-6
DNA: TGTGCCAGCAGCTCCACGACAGGGTTTAATTCACCCCTCCACTTT
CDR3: CASSSTTGFNSPLHF

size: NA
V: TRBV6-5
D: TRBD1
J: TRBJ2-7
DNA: TGTGCCAGCAGCCGCCAGGGACAGACTAACTACGAGCAGTACTTC
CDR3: CASSRQGQTNYEQYF

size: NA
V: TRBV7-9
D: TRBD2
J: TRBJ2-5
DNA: TGTGCCAGCAGCTCGGGACTAGCGGGAGTATTAGGGGAGACCCAGTACTTC
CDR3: CASSSGLAGVLGETQYF

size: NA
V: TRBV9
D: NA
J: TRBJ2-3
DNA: TGTGCCAGCAGCCAAGGACAGACCACAGATACGCAGTATTTT
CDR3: CASSQGQTTDTQYF